The T cell receptor beta chain described here comes from a study of PD-1 blockade in classical Hodgkin lymphoma. Study as a whole: Nivolumab was given intravenously to patients at 3 mg/kg every 2 weeks.

Generated by immunoSEQ multiplex PCR, the TCRdb table keeps only in-frame clones and is missing some. Here the sample spans roughly 100,000 clones, around 78% being singletons. The time point is: cycle 4 day 1 (C4D1), after 5 to 7 weeks of nivolumab. After autologous stem cell transplantation all patients relapsed, and prior brentuximab vedotin exposure differed between cohorts. Responses achieved at best were complete response, partial response or progressive disease. Study results and caveats: At baseline, newly diagnosed patients reportedly showed less TCR diversity than healthy donors. Patients who began taking nivolumab under 1 year after ASCT were left out.

Germline assignment: CDR1 LNHDA and CDR2 SQIVND (reference sequence). V was shortened by 3 bases and J by 2 bases, with 12 bases between the two germline ends. The CDR3 runs 15 residues. About this clone: Antigen: not known.

The sequence was obtained from a human donor with classical Hodgkin lymphoma. The sequenced sample was peripheral blood mononuclear cells (PBMCs), obtained before the fourth cycle of nivolumab. The chain carries TRBV19 and TRBJ2-3; D possibly corresponds to TRBD2 (7 bases). CDR3 in amino acids: CASSIAGALTDTQYF. The CDR3 DNA reads as TGTGCCAGTAGTATTGCGGGGGCCCTCACAGATACGCAGTATTTT.